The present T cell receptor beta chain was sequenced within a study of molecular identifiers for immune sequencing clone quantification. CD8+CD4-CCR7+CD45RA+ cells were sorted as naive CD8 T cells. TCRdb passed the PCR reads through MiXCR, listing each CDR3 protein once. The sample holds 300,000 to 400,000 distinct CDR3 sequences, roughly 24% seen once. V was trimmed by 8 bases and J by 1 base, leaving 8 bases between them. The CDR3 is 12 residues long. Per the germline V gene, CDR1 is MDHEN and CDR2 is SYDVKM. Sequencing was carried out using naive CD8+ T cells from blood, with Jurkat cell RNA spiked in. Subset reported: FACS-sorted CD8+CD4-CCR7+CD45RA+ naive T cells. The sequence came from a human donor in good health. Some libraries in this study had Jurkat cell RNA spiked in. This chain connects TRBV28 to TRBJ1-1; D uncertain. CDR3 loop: CASGNRNTEAFF. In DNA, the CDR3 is TGTGCCAGCGGTAACAGGAACACTGAAGCTTTCTTT. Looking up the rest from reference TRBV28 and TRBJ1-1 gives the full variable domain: DVKVTQSSRYLVKRTGEKVFLECVQDMDHENMFWYRQDPGLGLRLIYFSYDVKMKEKGDIPEGYSVSREKKERFSLILESASTNQTSMYLCASGNRNTEAFFGQGTRLTVV.